This T cell receptor (beta chain) was identified during a study of cytomegalovirus exposure and HLA in healthy donors. Assay: immunoSEQ multiplex PCR; the TCRdb copy retains only in-frame clones and omits some. The repertoire holds 65,000 to 100,000 clones, with under 95% as singletons. V lost 4 bases to trimming and J lost 6 bases, with 8 bases between them. Germline V gene lookup returns CDR1 SGHNT and CDR2 YYREEE (reference sequence). The CDR3 runs to 12 residues. Whole-study findings and limits: A subsequent analysis found that TCR clusters from the first cohort also tended to co-occur in the 120 or so validation repertoires, with approximately 94% of cluster scores above 0.

Notes on this clone: Its target is not known.

This TCR was recovered from a woman in her twenties or thirties in good health and CMV-seronegative. This sequence joins TRBV5-4 and TRBJ2-1; weak D call: TRBD1 (6 bases). Sample: PBMCs. This chain's CDR3 is CASSLDSNEQFF. The CDR3 DNA is TGTGCCAGCAGCCTGGACAGCAATGAGCAGTTCTTC.